These 14 T cell receptor beta chains came from one sample sequenced in a study of graft-versus-host responses after intestinal transplantation. Data came from immunoSEQ multiplex PCR; TCRdb stores just in-frame clones and leaves some out. Of around 100,000 clones listed, roughly nine tenths are singletons. What these receptors recognize is not known. Sequenced here: unstimulated CD4+ T cells sorted from spleen or lymph node cells, sampled before intestinal transplant. These receptors originate from a human donor who received an intestinal transplant.

This clone has just a few counts. V and J are TRBV2 and TRBJ1-3; TRBD1 matches 9 bases. Trimming cost V 8 bases and J 6 bases; bases outside gene matches: 8. Germline loops: CDR1 SNHLY, CDR2 FYNNEI. This CDR3 comprises 14 residues. CDR3 protein: CASQPGQGLNTIYF. CDR3 coding DNA: TGTGCCAGCCAACCGGGACAGGGACTAAACACCATATATTTT.

The sample holds a few counts of this clone. J is TRBJ2-1 and V is TRBV2; the D gene could be TRBD1 or TRBD2 (5 bases each). CDR1 and CDR2 from the germline V gene are SNHLY and FYNNEI. V was trimmed by 5 bases and J by 9 bases, leaving 11 bases between them. This CDR3 region has 12 residues. The CDR3 loop is CASSMGEIEQFF. CDR3 nucleotide sequence: TGTGCCAGCAGTATGGGGGAAATTGAGCAGTTCTTC.

This rearrangement joins TRBV5-1 to TRBJ1-6; TRBD1 aligns across 8 bases. J was trimmed by 7 bases and V by 2 bases; bases with no gene match: 8. The CDR3 is made up of 16 amino acids. The germline CDR1 and CDR2 sequences are SGHRS and YFSETQ. This chain's CDR3 is CASSFTGTGSNSPLHF. For the CDR3, the DNA is TGCGCCAGCAGCTTTACCGGGACAGGATCAAATTCACCCCTCCACTTT.

The V gene is TRBV18, the J gene TRBJ1-5; possible D gene TRBD1, 5 bases. The germline V gene has CDR1 KGHSH and CDR2 LQKENI. This CDR3 spans 14 amino acids. V was clipped by 6 bases and J by 9 bases, with 18 bases between them. CDR3 coding DNA: TGTGCCAGCTCCCCCGCACCGGGGACTTGGCCCCAGCATTTT. It yields the protein CASSPAPGTWPQHF.

The rearrangement joins TRBV18 to TRBJ2-5; D may be TRBD1 (5 bases). The closer fit of TRBJ2-7 to the DNA end suggests the J call may be wrong. Germline CDR1 KGHSH, CDR2 LQKENI. CDR3 length: 14 amino acids. The CDR3 protein is CASSPLATANEQYF. In DNA, the CDR3 is TGTGCCAGCTCACCACTCGCGACAGCTAACGAGCAGTACTTC.

Worth noting for this clone: One end of the junction varies from germline; a read error may be responsible. Other DNA sequences in this sample translate to the same CDR3. The chain recombines TRBV6-1 with TRBJ1-1, with 8 nucleotides matching TRBD1. This CDR3 is 13 amino acids long. Per germline, CDR1 MNHNS and CDR2 SASEGT. DNA for the CDR3: TGTGCCAGCAGTAACAGGGGGAACACTGAGGCTTTCTTT. Its protein product is CASSNRGNTEAFF.

The chain uses TRBV11-2 and TRBJ2-3; TRBD2 agrees at 9 bases. With 3 bases clipped from V and 2 bases from J, the junction kept 9 bases outside the gene matches. The CDR3 is made up of 17 amino acids. Germline V gene data show CDR1 as SGHAT and CDR2 as FQNNGV. DNA of the CDR3: TGTGCCAGCAGCTTTAGAGCCCTAGCGGGGACCACAGATACGCAGTATTTT. Protein: CASSFRALAGTTDTQYF.

This chain links TRBV20-1 with TRBJ1-2, with 8 bases matching TRBD1. This CDR3 is 11 amino acids long. The germline V gene encodes CDR1 DFQATT and CDR2 SNEGSKA (reference sequence). J was trimmed by 6 bases and V by 8 bases; bases with no gene match: 5. In nucleotides, the CDR3 is TGCAGTCATCAGGGGGCTAATGGCTACACCTTC. It codes for CSHQGANGYTF.

The gene calls are TRBV6-5 and TRBJ2-7, with D perhaps given as TRBD1 or TRBD2 (7 bases each). The CDR3 loop spans 16 amino acids. Germline loops: CDR1 MNHEY, CDR2 SVGAGI. V was clipped by 0 bases and J by 2 bases, with 14 bases between them. Written as DNA, the CDR3 is TGTGCCAGCAGTTACTCGGGGGGGACAGCTCCCTACGAGCAGTACTTC. This encodes CASSYSGGTAPYEQYF.

V and J are TRBV19 and TRBJ1-5; D may be TRBD1 (6 bases). This CDR3 is built from 15 residues. The germline V gene has CDR1 LNHDA and CDR2 SQIVND (reference sequence). Trimming removed 2 bases from V and 0 bases from J, with 8 bases in between. The CDR3 sequence is CASSISRGSNQPQHF. The DNA of the CDR3 is TGTGCCAGTAGTATATCCAGGGGTAGCAATCAGCCCCAGCATTTT.

The chain joins TRBV6-1 to TRBJ2-7, with a tentative D call TRBD2 (6 bases). V dropped 5 bases and J dropped 3 bases, with 11 bases sitting between them. Germline lookup yields CDR1 MNHNS and CDR2 SASEGT. The CDR3 is 13 amino acids. The CDR3 region has the DNA TGTGCCAGCAGTCCCGCGGGGTTCTACGAGCAGTACTTC. Protein: CASSPAGFYEQYF.

The chain links TRBV11-2 to TRBJ1-3, with 7 bases fitting TRBD1. V was clipped by 5 bases and J by 4 bases; unmatched bases: 5. The CDR3 has 14 amino acids. CDR1 and CDR2 from the germline V gene are SGHAT and FQNNGV. This CDR3 is CASSPQGPGNTIYF. Written as DNA, the CDR3 is TGTGCCAGCAGCCCACAGGGGCCAGGAAACACCATATATTTT.

The chain couples TRBV6-5 to TRBJ2-7, with 7 bases aligning to TRBD2. The J segment lost 0 bases and the V segment lost 6 bases, leaving 8 bases of the junction unmatched. There are 15 residues in the CDR3. Looked up from germline, CDR1 is MNHEY and CDR2 is SVGAGI. CDR3 sequence (DNA): TGTGCCAGCAGACAGACTAGCCTGAGCTCCTACGAGCAGTACTTC. It specifies CASRQTSLSSYEQYF.

The V gene is TRBV28, the J gene TRBJ1-2, with 7 bases aligning to TRBD1. The CDR3 totals 16 residues. Germline CDR1 MDHEN, CDR2 SYDVKM. V shed 5 bases and J 5 bases; nucleotides not matched to a gene: 14. The CDR3 DNA is TGTGCCAGCAGTCCCATGACCTATGGGACAGATTATGGCTACACCTTC. Translating gives CASSPMTYGTDYGYTF.